This TCR beta chain was sequenced in a study of immune characterization of retroperitoneal liposarcoma. TCRdb independently ran MiXCR on the PCR reads; one entry per CDR3 protein. The sample records more than 8,000 distinct CDR3 sequences, about 40% being singletons. Only a few counts were recorded for this clonotype. The sequence was obtained from a male donor with retroperitoneal liposarcoma. The sample was tumor tissue.

The CDR3 region has the DNA TGTGCCAGCAGTACAGGGGGTTTGAGCTACGAGCAGTTCTTC. Translation: CASSTGGLSYEQFF. The chain is built from TRBV7-6 and TRBJ2-1, with 8 bases that match TRBD1. Germline trimming cut 6 bases from V and 10 bases from J; bases unmatched to any gene: 11. The germline V gene has CDR1 SGHVS and CDR2 FNYEAQ. This CDR3 has 14 residues.